This entry lists 9 T cell receptor beta chains sequenced from one sample in a study of OX40 agonist ivuxolimab in advanced cancers. The repertoire was sequenced with immunoSEQ multiplex PCR; TCRdb's copy has only in-frame clones and lacks some. The sample carries tens of thousands of clones, 84% recorded once. The source was CD4+ or CD8+ T cells sorted from blood, collected in a trial of the OX40 agonist ivuxolimab. The receptors were sampled from an adult with an advanced solid tumor such as melanoma, head and neck, liver or kidney cancer.

Remarks on this clone: Its ends do not fully match the called genes, so a read error is possible. This rearrangement joins TRBV7-3 to TRBJ1-1, with D possibly being TRBD1 (6 bases). Germline V gives CDR1 SGHTA, CDR2 FQGTGA. The CDR3 covers 14 residues. CDR3 bases: TGTGCCAGCAGTTTAAATCTGCAGGGGACTGAAGCTTTCTTT. The encoded protein is CASSLNLQGTEAFF.

This clone has a single count. The chain combines TRBV5-1 with TRBJ2-1; the D call may be TRBD1 or TRBD2 (5 bases each). The germline gives CDR1 SGHRS, CDR2 YFSETQ. V was cut by 4 bases and J by 7 bases, with 9 bases left in between. The CDR3 extends over 12 amino acids. CDR3 region: CASSPRENEQFF. The CDR3 DNA follows: TGCGCCAGCAGCCCCAGGGAGAATGAGCAGTTCTTC.

This clone was recorded a few times. The V gene is TRBV30, the J gene TRBJ1-5, with a weak D call TRBD1 (5 bases). The CDR3 has 12 residues. V lost 0 bases, J lost 6 bases, and 6 bases lay in between. Germline V gene lookup returns CDR1 GTSNPN and CDR2 SVGIG (reference sequence). The CDR3 sequence: CAWSVGVQPQHF. In DNA form, the CDR3 reads TGTGCCTGGAGTGTGGGGGTTCAGCCCCAGCATTTT.

The chain recombines TRBV28 with TRBJ2-1; 10 bases align to TRBD1. Per the germline V gene, CDR1 is MDHEN and CDR2 is SYDVKM. V trimming: 6 bases; J trimming: 8 bases; junction bases outside the gene matches: 13. This CDR3 has 16 residues. Written as DNA, the CDR3 is TGTGCCAGCAGATTCCGACCGGGACAGGGGATTCATGAGCAGTTCTTC. Translated, it gives CASRFRPGQGIHEQFF.

The CDR3 region has the DNA TGTGCCAGCACCTACGACAGGGCCAGGCCTGGAAACACCATATATTTT. Translated, it gives CASTYDRARPGNTIYF. J is TRBJ1-3 and V is TRBV7-9; 7 bases fit TRBD1. This CDR3 is built from 16 residues. Trimming took 7 bases from V and 2 from J; bases not matched to a gene: 11. Germline CDR1 is SEHNR and CDR2 is FQNEAQ (reference sequence).

The chain couples TRBV7-3 to TRBJ2-3; D uncertain. Trimming removed 6 bases at V and 3 bases at J, with 10 bases between. There are 13 residues in the CDR3. CDR1 and CDR2 from the germline V gene are SGHTA and FQGTGA. The CDR3 DNA sequence: TGTGCCAGCAGTCGCTCAAGGACAGATACGCAGTATTTT. It codes for CASSRSRTDTQYF.

The chain is built from TRBV7-2 and TRBJ2-5, with D hard to call. With 5 bases removed from V and 5 bases from J, the gap between germline ends came to 18 bases. The CDR3 runs to 15 residues. Per germline, CDR1 SGHTA and CDR2 FQGNSA. CDR3 coding DNA: TGTGCCAGCAGCCCAAGGGCTAGAGGTCTGGAGACCCAGTACTTC. This encodes CASSPRARGLETQYF.

The rearrangement links TRBV4-1 to TRBJ2-1; tentatively, D is TRBD2 (6 bases). V lost 3 bases, J lost 11 bases, and 14 bases lay in between. Germline CDR1 MGHRA, CDR2 YSYEKL. This CDR3 has 13 amino acids. CDR3 in amino acids: CASSHLTSRKQFF. In DNA form, the CDR3 reads TGCGCCAGCAGCCACCTTACTAGCCGCAAGCAGTTCTTC.

The chain combines TRBV7-9 with TRBJ1-5; TRBD1 aligns across 7 bases. This CDR3 has 15 amino acids. Unmatched junction bases numbered 11, after V lost 6 bases and J lost 6 bases. CDR1 and CDR2 (germline): SEHNR, FQNEAQ (reference sequence). In DNA, the CDR3 is TGTGCCAGCAGTCACGAGAGCAGGGGGGCTCAGCCCCAGCATTTT. Amino acid sequence: CASSHESRGAQPQHF. Full variable domain (rest looked up from reference TRBV7-9 and TRBJ1-5): DTGVSQNPRHKITKRGQNVTFRCDPISEHNRLYWYRQTLGQGPEFLTYFQNEAQLEKSRLLSDRFSAERPKGSFSTLEIQRTEQGDSAMYLCASSHESRGAQPQHFGDGTRLSIL.